One sample yielded the 24 T cell receptor beta chains listed below, sequenced in a study of identifying expanded T cells in peripheral blood. Profiled with immunoSEQ multiplex PCR; TCRdb holds only in-frame clones, not every one. The repertoire holds around 70,000 clones, with roughly 90% as singletons. The sample was blood. Every receptor here comes from a person between 18 and 69 years old in good health.

This chain joins TRBV7-8 and TRBJ1-1; D unclear. Trimming cost V 2 bases and J 7 bases, with 11 bases left between them. In germline, CDR1 is SGHVS, CDR2 FQNEAQ. The CDR3 is 13 amino acids. CDR3 sequence: CASSLFTAGEAFF. Here the CDR3 DNA reads TGTGCCAGCAGCTTATTTACGGCTGGTGAAGCTTTCTTT.

J is TRBJ1-1 and V is TRBV29-1; unclear D gene. Trimming left V 6 bases short and J 0 bases short, with 8 bases between. The CDR3 is made up of 12 amino acids. Germline V lookup: CDR1 SQVTM, CDR2 ANQGSEA. CDR3 in amino acids: CSVARLNTEAFF. The CDR3 DNA follows: TGCAGCGTAGCGCGGCTGAACACTGAAGCTTTCTTT.

The V gene is TRBV10-3, the J gene TRBJ1-5; tentative D call: TRBD1 (5 bases). Between the trimmed V and J ends, which lost 3 bases and 5 bases, there was a span of 14 bases. There are 15 residues in the CDR3. The germline V gene has CDR1 ENHRY and CDR2 SYGVKD. CDR3: CAISDSRAGDQPQHF. The CDR3 DNA reads TGTGCCATCAGTGATTCCAGGGCAGGCGATCAGCCCCAGCATTTT.

This chain uses TRBV9 with TRBJ2-7, with 9 positions matching TRBD1. The length of the CDR3 is 14 residues. The ends lost 4 bases at V and 5 bases at J; junction bases unmatched: 7. From germline, CDR1 is SGDLS and CDR2 YYNGEE. The CDR3 sequence: CASSLGDRAHEQYF. The CDR3 nucleotides are TGTGCCAGCAGCCTAGGGGACAGGGCCCACGAGCAGTACTTC.

This clone was observed a handful of times. This sequence joins TRBV7-6 and TRBJ2-1; weak D call: TRBD2 (5 bases). Trimming removed 6 bases from V and 8 bases from J, with 20 bases in between. The CDR3 consists of 15 residues. Looked up from germline, CDR1 is SGHVS and CDR2 is FNYEAQ. For the CDR3, the DNA is TGTGCCAGCAGGTTGAAGCGGCCCTTGGAAGATGAGCAGTTCTTC. Encoded protein: CASRLKRPLEDEQFF.

The CDR3 is CSASQQGVEGYTF. CDR3 in DNA: TGCAGCGCCTCCCAACAGGGGGTAGAGGGCTACACCTTC. V gene TRBV29-1 combines with J gene TRBJ1-2, with 8 bases aligning to TRBD1. The V and J ends lost 7 bases and 8 bases, in that order; junction bases with no gene match: 12. Germline loops: CDR1 SQVTM, CDR2 ANQGSEA. The CDR3 extends over 13 amino acids.

The chain couples TRBV7-2 to TRBJ2-2, with TRBD2 as a possible D gene (5 bases). The CDR3 runs 15 residues. The V gene lost 2 bases and the J gene lost 0 bases, with 7 bases spanning the gap. Germline lookup yields CDR1 SGHTA and CDR2 FQGNSA. The CDR3 loop reads CASSLQAANTGELFF. The CDR3 DNA follows: TGTGCCAGCAGCTTACAAGCGGCGAACACCGGGGAGCTGTTTTTT.

The rearrangement joins TRBV4-3 to TRBJ2-7, with 7 bases lining up with TRBD1. The CDR3 is made up of 15 amino acids. Per the germline V gene, CDR1 is LGHNA and CDR2 is YSLEER. Trimming removed 4 bases from V and 1 base from J; junction bases left unmatched: 7. The CDR3 reads CASSPQRTGSYEQYF. CDR3 sequence (DNA): TGCGCCAGCAGCCCCCAGCGGACAGGTTCCTACGAGCAGTACTTC.

The CDR3 region is CASSDSADPQWQYF. CDR3 nucleotide sequence: TGTGCCAGCAGTGATTCGGCGGACCCACAGTGGCAGTATTTT. The chain links TRBV6-4 to TRBJ2-3; D not resolved. V lost 3 bases and J lost 11, with 18 bases in between. The CDR3 totals 14 residues. CDR1 is MRHNA, CDR2 SNTAGT, per germline.

J is TRBJ2-2 and V is TRBV2; D ambiguous. V shed 2 bases and J shed 5 bases, with 6 bases lying between them. CDR1 and CDR2 from the germline V gene are SNHLY and FYNNEI. The CDR3 totals 13 residues. CDR3 region: CASSELGTGELFF. CDR3 nucleotides: TGTGCCAGCAGTGAATTGGGGACCGGGGAGCTGTTTTTT.

The CDR3 region is CASSATGYEQYF. The DNA for the CDR3 is TGTGCCAGCAGCGCGACAGGCTACGAGCAGTACTTC. The V and J genes are TRBV7-9 and TRBJ2-7; tentatively, D is TRBD1 (6 bases). CDR3 length equals 12 residues. The germline gives CDR1 SEHNR, CDR2 FQNEAQ (reference sequence). Trimming stripped 5 bases from V and 3 bases from J, with 8 bases between.

About this clone itself: The limits of the CDR3 on the DNA are not certain, so only TCRdb's listed CDR3 is given. The V and J genes are TRBV28 and TRBJ2-7. Looked up from germline, CDR1 is MDHEN and CDR2 is SYDVKM. From its first to its last residue, the CDR3 has 16 amino acids. CDR3 amino acids: CASIPSFGAGVYEQYF.

J is TRBJ2-7 and V is TRBV6-6; 8 nucleotides align to TRBD2. CDR1 is MNHNY, CDR2 SVGAGI, per germline (reference sequence). The junction had 8 bases not matched to a gene; V was cut back by 6 bases and J by 7 bases. This CDR3 comprises 13 residues. For the CDR3, the DNA is TGTGCCAGCAGCCCCGGGGGGGGAAGAGAGCAGTACTTC. This translates into CASSPGGGREQYF.

The chain is built from TRBV2 and TRBJ1-3; D perhaps matches TRBD1 (5 bases). Germline CDR1 is SNHLY and CDR2 is FYNNEI. CDR3 length: 15 residues. V was clipped by 5 bases and J by 0 bases, with 11 bases between them. This chain's CDR3 is CASSTDRSSGNTIYF. The CDR3 DNA is TGTGCCAGCAGTACAGACAGATCCTCTGGAAACACCATATATTTT.

The J gene is TRBJ1-5, the V gene TRBV30; D gene ambiguous. V was trimmed by 0 bases and J by 9 bases, leaving 12 bases between them. The CDR3 length is 13 residues. Germline V gives CDR1 GTSNPN, CDR2 SVGIG (reference sequence). In DNA form, the CDR3 reads TGTGCCTGGAGTGTACGAGGGAGCGGGCCCCAGCATTTT. Translated, it gives CAWSVRGSGPQHF.

This sequence joins TRBV11-2 and TRBJ2-2; 8 nucleotides match TRBD1. The CDR3 is made up of 14 amino acids. V lost 3 bases, J lost 7 bases, and 4 bases stayed unmatched. From germline, CDR1 is SGHAT and CDR2 FQNNGV. CDR3 sequence: CASSFQGANGELFF. The DNA for the CDR3 is TGTGCCAGCAGCTTCCAGGGGGCAAACGGGGAGCTGTTTTTT.

In its sample, this clone was seen once. J is TRBJ2-3 and V is TRBV2, with D possibly TRBD1 on 5 matching bases. Trimming removed 7 bases at V and 2 bases at J, with 16 bases between. This CDR3 contains 15 residues. Per the germline V gene, CDR1 is SNHLY and CDR2 is FYNNEI. The CDR3 region is CASTKTGAFTDTQYF. The DNA for the CDR3 is TGTGCCAGCACCAAGACTGGGGCGTTCACAGATACGCAGTATTTT. The full variable domain, in which reference TRBV2 and TRBJ2-3 provide the parts outside the CDR3, is EPEVTQTPSHQVTQMGQEVILRCVPISNHLYFYWYRQILGQKVEFLVSFYNNEISEKSEIFDDQFSVERPDGSNFTLKIRSTKLEDSAMYFCASTKTGAFTDTQYFGPGTRLTVL.

V is TRBV7-8 and J is TRBJ1-1; D possibly corresponds to TRBD1 (5 bases). This CDR3 comprises 14 residues. Trimming took off 3 bases at V and 1 base at J, with 9 bases between the two ends. Germline V gene data show CDR1 as SGHVS and CDR2 as FQNEAQ. CDR3 bases: TGTGCCAGCAGCTTCCTGGGGGAGAACACTGAAGCTTTCTTT. Its protein is CASSFLGENTEAFF.

Here the CDR3 reads CSVEVLTANTEAFF. Written as DNA, the CDR3 is TGCAGCGTTGAAGTATTGACAGCGAACACTGAAGCTTTCTTT. This chain links TRBV29-1 with TRBJ1-1; D may be TRBD1 (5 bases). CDR1 and CDR2 (germline): SQVTM, ANQGSEA. Deletions cut 1 base from V and 1 base from J, with 10 bases between. This CDR3 contains 14 residues.

The genes are TRBV11-2 and TRBJ2-3, with D uncertain. Germline CDR1 and CDR2: SGHAT and FQNNGV. This CDR3 spans 17 amino acids. Trimming took 2 bases from V and 2 from J, leaving 17 bases between them. CDR3 bases: TGTGCCAGCAGCTTATCCCCCGGTCAGCTACTCACAGATACGCAGTATTTT. Translation: CASSLSPGQLLTDTQYF.

The V call is TRBV21-1, the J call TRBJ2-5. TRBV21-1 is tagged as a pseudogene. The CDR3 sequence is 14 residues long. The CDR3 nucleotides read TGTGCCAGCAGCAAATTGACCCCGGGACAGACCCAGTACTTC. It specifies CASSKLTPGQTQYF.

For the CDR3, the DNA is TGTGCCAGTAGTATTCTGGCGGGGGGATCCTACGAGCAGTACTTC. This gives the protein CASSILAGGSYEQYF. The chain carries TRBV19 and TRBJ2-7; 8 bases agree with TRBD2. This CDR3 is built from 15 residues. Germline-derived CDR1 and CDR2 are LNHDA and SQIVND (reference sequence). Trimming removed 3 bases from V and 1 base from J; junction bases left unmatched: 5.

This clone was recorded once. This chain uses TRBV7-2 with TRBJ2-2; 8 bases match TRBD2. Germline lookup yields CDR1 SGHTA and CDR2 FQGNSA. V shed 6 bases and J 4 bases; nucleotides not matched to a gene: 13. CDR3 length: 17 residues. The CDR3, as DNA: TGTGCCAGCAGTCTAGGGCTAGCGGGCGCGTTCACCGGGGAGCTGTTTTTT. Protein: CASSLGLAGAFTGELFF. Drawing the rest from reference TRBV7-2 and TRBJ2-2, the complete variable domain is GAGVSQSPSNKVTEKGKDVELRCDPISGHTALYWYRQSLGQGLEFLIYFQGNSAPDKSGLPSDRFSAERTGGSVSTLTIQRTQQEDSAVYLCASSLGLAGAFTGELFFGEGSRLTVL.

The chain uses TRBV6-5 and TRBJ1-5; 8 nucleotides align to TRBD1. Germline loops: CDR1 MNHEY, CDR2 SVGAGI. The ends lost 6 bases at V and 3 bases at J; junction bases unmatched: 7. The CDR3 has 15 residues. CDR3 nucleotides: TGTGCCAGCAGCCTCCGGACAGGGTTCAATCAGCCCCAGCATTTT. It codes for CASSLRTGFNQPQHF.